What follows are 27 T cell receptor beta chains derived from one specimen sequenced in a study of T cells in women clearing cervical HPV infection. The assay was immunoSEQ multiplex PCR, and TCRdb's table has in-frame clones only and misses some. This sample contains 20,000 to 25,000 clones. The specimen was blood buffy coat. The receptors shown here come from a woman between 18 and 70 years old with a cervical HPV16 infection that either progressed to CIN3+ or cleared (not recorded which).

Concerning this clone: The read ends 3 residues early relative to the CDR3; the germline J gene fills the gap. J is TRBJ2-1 and V is TRBV2; D is possibly TRBD1 (6 bases). This CDR3 has 15 residues. Trimming took off 7 bases at V and 6 bases at J, with 19 bases between the two ends. In germline, CDR1 is SNHLY, CDR2 FYNNEI. The CDR3 protein is CASKLGASLINEQFF. CDR3 bases read: TGTGCCAGCAAACTGGGGGCTAGCCTGATCAATGAG. The full variable domain, in which reference TRBV2 and TRBJ2-1 provide the parts outside the CDR3, is EPEVTQTPSHQVTQMGQEVILRCVPISNHLYFYWYRQILGQKVEFLVSFYNNEISEKSEIFDDQFSVERPDGSNFTLKIRSTKLEDSAMYFCASKLGASLINEQFFGPGTRLTVL.

Remarks on this clone: The CDR3 end lies 3 residues beyond the end of the read and is filled in from the germline J gene. The gene calls are TRBV20-1 and TRBJ1-1; TRBD1 aligns across 9 bases. Unmatched junction bases numbered 8, after V lost 6 bases and J lost 0 bases. Germline loops: CDR1 DFQATT, CDR2 SNEGSKA (reference sequence). This CDR3 comprises 15 residues. The DNA read from the CDR3 is TGCAGTGCGGGATCGGACAGGGGCGTGAACACTGAA. Protein product: CSAGSDRGVNTE. From start to end, the CDR3 is CSAGSDRGVNTEAFF.

As concerns this clone: The read finishes 3 residues shy of the CDR3 end, and the germline J gene is used to complete it. V and J are TRBV9 and TRBJ2-5; D is ambiguous. The CDR3 is 15 residues long. Germline CDR1 reads SGDLS; CDR2 reads YYNGEE. With 0 bases removed from V and 3 bases from J, the gap between germline ends came to 12 bases. CDR3 sequence reads: CASSVGHIIKETQYF. Partial CDR3 DNA: TGTGCCAGCAGCGTAGGACACATTATTAAAGAGACC.

Turning to this clone: The read halts 3 residues ahead of the CDR3 end, with the missing end drawn from the germline J gene. The genes are TRBV7-9 and TRBJ2-7; D is perhaps TRBD1 (6 bases). Germline loops: CDR1 SEHNR, CDR2 FQNEAQ (reference sequence). The CDR3 length is 15 residues. The germline V and J ends were trimmed by 1 base and 5 bases, with 15 bases remaining between them. Incomplete CDR3 DNA: TGTGCCAGCAGCTTAGTTACAGGGCTAAGCAACGAG. The encoded protein is CASSLVTGLSNE. The whole CDR3 sequence is CASSLVTGLSNEQYF. Variable domain in full (rest from reference TRBV7-9 and TRBJ2-7): DTGVSQNPRHKITKRGQNVTFRCDPISEHNRLYWYRQTLGQGPEFLTYFQNEAQLEKSRLLSDRFSAERPKGSFSTLEIQRTEQGDSAMYLCASSLVTGLSNEQYFGPGTRLTVT.

Comments on this clone: The sequence runs out 3 residues before the end of the CDR3; the remainder is reconstructed from the germline J gene. The gene calls are TRBV29-1 and TRBJ2-3, with D perhaps TRBD2 (5 bases). The CDR3 totals 15 residues. Between the trimmed V and J ends, which lost 2 bases and 2 bases, there was a span of 14 bases. Germline V gives CDR1 SQVTM, CDR2 ANQGSEA. CDR3 loop: CSVENRASPTDTQYF. Partial CDR3 DNA: TGCAGCGTTGAAAATCGGGCTAGCCCCACAGATACG.

With respect to this clone: Coverage ceases 3 residues before the CDR3 finishes, and the germline J gene fills in the end. The chain employs TRBV20-1 and TRBJ2-3; 8 bases agree with TRBD1. Germline V gives CDR1 DFQATT, CDR2 SNEGSKA (reference sequence). CDR3 length: 16 amino acids. Incomplete CDR3 DNA: TGCAGTGCTGGGGGGCGGAGGACAGGGAGAGATCAGCCG. The encoded protein is CSAGGRRTGRDQP. The whole CDR3 protein reads CSAGGRRTGRDQPQYF.

Regarding this clone: The read stops 3 residues short of the end of the CDR3; the missing end is completed from the germline J gene. The chain carries TRBV12-3 or TRBV12-4 and TRBJ1-3, with D tentatively TRBD1 (6 bases). This CDR3 is 15 amino acids long. V was cut by 6 bases and J by 1 base, with 13 bases left in between. The DNA read from the CDR3 is TGTGCCAGCAGCGAAAGAAGGGGGTCTGGAAACACC. Translated, it gives CASSERRGSGNT. The CDR3 as a whole reads CASSERRGSGNTIYF.

As to this clone: The CDR3 end is not reached by the read, which stops 3 residues before it; the germline J gene fills it in. V gene TRBV20-1 combines with J gene TRBJ2-3; 12 bases map to TRBD2. There are 15 residues in the CDR3. From germline, CDR1 is DFQATT and CDR2 SNEGSKA (reference sequence). Unmatched junction bases numbered 1, after V lost 3 bases and J lost 0 bases. CDR3 loop: CSASGTSGSTDTQYF. CDR3 bases read: TGCAGTGCTAGCGGGACTAGCGGGAGCACAGATACG.

Of note for this clone: The CDR3 is cut off 3 residues early in the read; its end comes from the germline J gene. The chain is built from TRBV29-1 and TRBJ2-7, with 10 bases identical to TRBD2. Per the germline V gene, CDR1 is SQVTM and CDR2 is ANQGSEA. V lost 4 bases to trimming and J lost 5 bases; unmatched junction nucleotides: 8. This CDR3 is built from 14 residues. The sequenced part of the CDR3 DNA is TGCAGCGTTGTTCTTCTAGCGGGAGTAGACGAG. It yields the protein CSVVLLAGVDE. The complete CDR3 protein is CSVVLLAGVDEQYF.

With respect to this clone: The CDR3 end lies 3 residues beyond the end of the read and is filled in from the germline J gene. The chain combines TRBV24-1 with TRBJ2-1; D is ambiguous. This CDR3 region has 12 residues. CDR1 is KGHDR and CDR2 is SFDVKD in the germline V gene. V lost 5 bases, J lost 4 bases, and 5 bases lay in between. This CDR3 reads CATSANYNEQFF. The CDR3 DNA, read in part, is TGTGCCACCAGTGCCAATTACAATGAG.

Incomplete CDR3 DNA: TGTGCCAGCTCCCCGGGGGTCGGAAACACC. Translation gives CASSPGVGNT. In full, the CDR3 is CASSPGVGNTIYF. The rearrangement links TRBV11-2 to TRBJ1-3, with a tentative D call TRBD1 (5 bases). The observed sequence ends 3 residues before the CDR3 terminus, with the missing tail filled in from the germline J gene. This CDR3 has 13 residues. V shed 8 bases and J shed 4 bases, with 12 bases lying between them. CDR1 is SGHAT and CDR2 is FQNNGV in the germline V gene.

In the case of this clone: The CDR3 goes on 3 residues after the read ends, and that part is filled in from the germline J gene. The chain has TRBV19 and TRBJ1-1; no reliable D call. From germline, CDR1 is LNHDA and CDR2 SQIVND (reference sequence). The CDR3 contains 13 residues. Trimming pared 6 bases from V and 3 bases from J, leaving 11 bases between. The CDR3 loop reads CASSPPRDTEAFF. The sequenced CDR3 bases are TGTGCCAGTAGCCCCCCCCGGGACACTGAA.

In regard to this clone: The CDR3 end falls 3 residues outside the read, so it is completed with the germline J gene. This chain uses TRBV5-1 with TRBJ2-2; no clear D gene. Germline CDR1 reads SGHRS; CDR2 reads YFSETQ. V was clipped by 4 bases and J by 3 bases, with 7 bases between them. The CDR3 is 13 amino acids. The CDR3 reads CASSLLHTGELFF. The CDR3 bases that were read are TGCGCCAGCAGCCTATTACACACCGGGGAG. Combining the CDR3 with reference TRBV5-1 and TRBJ2-2 gives the whole variable domain KAGVTQTPRYLIKTRGQQVTLSCSPISGHRSVSWYQQTPGQGLQFLFEYFSETQRNKGNFPGRFSGRQFSNSRSEMNVSTLELGDSALYLCASSLLHTGELFFGEGSRLTVL.

The part of the CDR3 DNA that was read is TGTGCCAGTAGTATAATAACAGGGGGATCTATCGAC. This gives the protein CASSIITGGSID. The CDR3 as a whole reads CASSIITGGSIDYTF. The chain links TRBV19 to TRBJ1-2, with TRBD1 matching over 8 bases. The observed sequence ends 3 residues before the CDR3 terminus, with the missing tail filled in from the germline J gene. Per the germline V gene, CDR1 is LNHDA and CDR2 is SQIVND (reference sequence). This CDR3 spans 15 amino acids. The full variable domain, in which reference TRBV19 and TRBJ1-2 provide the parts outside the CDR3, is DGGITQSPKYLFRKEGQNVTLSCEQNLNHDAMYWYRQDPGQGLRLIYYSQIVNDFQKGDIAEGYSVSREKKESFPLTVTSAQKNPTAFYLCASSIITGGSIDYTFGSGTRLTVV.

As for this clone: The read terminates 3 residues ahead of where the CDR3 ends, so the germline J gene completes it. The chain couples TRBV2 to TRBJ2-3; tentatively, D is TRBD1 (6 bases). CDR1 and CDR2 from the germline V gene are SNHLY and FYNNEI. CDR3 length: 14 residues. The sequenced CDR3 bases are TGTGCCAGCAGTGTGGGGACACTACAAGAGACG. The encoded protein is CASSVGTLQET. The whole CDR3 reads CASSVGTLQETQYF.

To note about this clone: The read comes to an end 3 residues before the CDR3 does, leaving the germline J gene to fill in the end. The chain couples TRBV5-1 to TRBJ2-3, with D maybe TRBD2 (7 bases). From germline, CDR1 is SGHRS and CDR2 YFSETQ. This CDR3 has 19 residues. Trimming cost V 4 bases and J 2 bases, with 26 bases left between them. The CDR3 sequence is CASSAGVASTGILTDTQYF. Partial CDR3 DNA: TGCGCCAGCAGCGCGGGGGTTGCATCGACAGGAATCCTCACAGATACG.

Details on this clone: The CDR3 end falls 3 residues outside the read, so it is completed with the germline J gene. The chain links TRBV19 to TRBJ2-3; 7 bases line up with TRBD2. Trimming took 7 bases from V and 8 from J; bases not matched to a gene: 21. This CDR3 is built from 17 residues. The germline V gene encodes CDR1 LNHDA and CDR2 SQIVND (reference sequence). Incomplete CDR3 DNA: TGTGCCAGTACCCGCCGGGAGGACGGGAGTGGTGGGGCTACG. It specifies CASTRREDGSGGAT. The whole CDR3 reads CASTRREDGSGGATQYF.

As regards this clone: The sequenced fragment ends 3 residues before the CDR3 boundary, so the rest is inferred from the germline J gene. The genes are TRBV20-1 and TRBJ1-5; 7 nucleotides agree with TRBD1. V gave up 2 bases and J gave up 3 bases; unmatched junction bases: 7. Germline values: CDR1 DFQATT, CDR2 SNEGSKA (reference sequence). This CDR3 spans 15 amino acids. CDR3 residues: CSARLTGEVNQPQHF. The sequenced part of the CDR3 DNA is TGCAGTGCTAGACTAACAGGGGAGGTCAATCAGCCC.

Concerning this clone: The observed sequence ends 3 residues before the CDR3 terminus, with the missing tail filled in from the germline J gene. V usage is TRBV7-2 and J usage is TRBJ2-3; no clear D gene. V was pared by 0 bases and J by 4 bases, with 14 bases between. Per the germline V gene, CDR1 is SGHTA and CDR2 is FQGNSA. The CDR3 sequence is 16 residues long. Partial CDR3 DNA: TGTGCCAGCAGCTTAGCGCTGGCTAGTACCTCAGATACG. It translates to CASSLALASTSDT. The whole CDR3 region reads CASSLALASTSDTQYF.

As for this clone: The CDR3 goes on 3 residues after the read ends, and that part is filled in from the germline J gene. The chain couples TRBV7-2 to TRBJ1-2; D gene unclear. Germline V gene data show CDR1 as SGHTA and CDR2 as FQGNSA. The germline V and J ends were trimmed by 3 bases and 5 bases, with 4 bases remaining between them. The CDR3 sequence is 11 residues long. The CDR3 sequence: CASSFRYGYTF. Partial CDR3 DNA: TGTGCCAGCAGCTTTAGATATGGC.

To note about this clone: The CDR3 is cut off 3 residues early in the read; its end comes from the germline J gene. The V and J genes are TRBV19 and TRBJ1-1; no reliable D call. The CDR3 is made up of 14 amino acids. In germline, CDR1 is LNHDA, CDR2 SQIVND (reference sequence). Incomplete CDR3 DNA: TGTGCCAGTAGCAGACTGTCGAACGAAGAGACA. It yields the protein CASSRLSNEET. The entire CDR3 is CASSRLSNEETAFF.

As concerns this clone: The read terminates 3 residues ahead of where the CDR3 ends, so the germline J gene completes it. V gene TRBV19 combines with J gene TRBJ1-5; no firm D call. V lost 0 bases and J lost 5, with 5 bases in between. This CDR3 contains 13 residues. Germline CDR1 LNHDA, CDR2 SQIVND (reference sequence). The DNA read from the CDR3 is TGTGCCAGTAGTATAGATCTACATCAGCCC. Translating it yields CASSIDLHQP. The entire CDR3 is CASSIDLHQPQHF.

Regarding this clone: The missing CDR3 end, 3 residues past where the read stops, is filled in from the germline J gene. V gene TRBV18 combines with J gene TRBJ1-2, with D tentatively TRBD1 (5 bases). Germline-derived CDR1 and CDR2 are KGHSH and LQKENI. CDR3 length equals 14 residues. The CDR3 loop is CASSPNTGYDDYTF. The CDR3 DNA, read in part, is TGTGCCAGCTCACCCAATACAGGTTATGACGAC.

Of note for this clone: The CDR3 is cut off 3 residues early in the read; its end comes from the germline J gene. The rearrangement joins TRBV5-4 to TRBJ2-4; D tentatively reads TRBD1 or TRBD2 (5 bases each). This CDR3 has 14 residues. Deletions cut 0 bases from V and 3 bases from J, with 7 bases between. CDR1 SGHNT and CDR2 YYREEE come from the germline V gene (reference sequence). The CDR3 bases that were read are TGTGCCAGCAGCTTGGCAGGGAGCAAAAACATT. Translated, it gives CASSLAGSKNI. The CDR3 as a whole reads CASSLAGSKNIQYF.

As concerns this clone: The missing CDR3 end, 3 residues past where the read stops, is filled in from the germline J gene. V usage is TRBV7-2 and J usage is TRBJ2-3; 9 bases align to TRBD2. This CDR3 is 14 amino acids long. Germline CDR1 is SGHTA and CDR2 is FQGNSA. V was pared by 7 bases and J by 1 base, with 3 bases of the junction left unmatched. CDR3 bases read: TGTGCCAGCACGGCTAGCGGGGGCACAGATACG. Residues: CASTASGGTDT. The full CDR3 protein is CASTASGGTDTQYF.

Concerning this clone itself: Sequencing ends 3 residues short of the CDR3 end; the germline J gene provides the rest. V gene TRBV20-1 combines with J gene TRBJ2-7; 7 positions agree with TRBD1. Germline trimming cut 6 bases from V and 6 bases from J; bases unmatched to any gene: 5. CDR1 is DFQATT, CDR2 SNEGSKA, per germline (reference sequence). This CDR3 has 11 amino acids. CDR3 bases read: TGCAGTGCAGGGACAGTTCGCGAG. Translated: CSAGTVRE. The whole CDR3 reads CSAGTVREQYF.

This CDR3 reads CASSPKSSGAYEQYF. Incomplete CDR3 DNA: TGTGCCAGCTCCCCTAAGTCTAGCGGAGCCTACGAG. V and J are TRBV18 and TRBJ2-7; 7 nucleotides match TRBD2. Sequencing ends 3 residues short of the CDR3 end; the germline J gene provides the rest. Germline CDR1 is KGHSH and CDR2 is LQKENI. This CDR3 has 15 amino acids. V was pared by 6 bases and J by 2 bases, with 10 bases of the junction left unmatched.